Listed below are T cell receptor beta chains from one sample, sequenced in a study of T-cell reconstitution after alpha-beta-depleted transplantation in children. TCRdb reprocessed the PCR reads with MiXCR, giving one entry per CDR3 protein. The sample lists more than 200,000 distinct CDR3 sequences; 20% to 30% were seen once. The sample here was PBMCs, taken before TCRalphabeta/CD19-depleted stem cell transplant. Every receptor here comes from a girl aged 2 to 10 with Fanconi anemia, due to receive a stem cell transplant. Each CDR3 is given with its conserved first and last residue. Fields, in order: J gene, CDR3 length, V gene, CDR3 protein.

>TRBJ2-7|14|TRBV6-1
CASSRGTGVYEQYF
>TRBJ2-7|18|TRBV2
CASSVSGGPTLSSYEQYF
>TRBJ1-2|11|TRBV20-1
CSAKGGGGYTF
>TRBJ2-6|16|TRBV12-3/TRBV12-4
CASRPPRGVGANVLTF
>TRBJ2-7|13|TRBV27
CASSLGGNYEQYF
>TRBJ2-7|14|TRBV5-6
CASSLRGLYYEQYF
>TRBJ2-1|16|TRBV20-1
CSARGLAGNSYNEQFF
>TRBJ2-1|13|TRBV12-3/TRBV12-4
CASRLDRYNEQFF
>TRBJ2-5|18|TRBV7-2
CASSRRGKLAVTQETQYF
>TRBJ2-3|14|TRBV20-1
CSALLPHSTDTQYF
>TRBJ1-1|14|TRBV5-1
CASSLIRRDTEAFF
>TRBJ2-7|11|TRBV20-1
CSAPGAYEQYF
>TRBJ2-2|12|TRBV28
CASSINTGELFF
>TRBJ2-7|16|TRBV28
CASSFDSTGPLFEQYF
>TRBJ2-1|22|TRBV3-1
CASSQPQLTGTSGGKGYNEQFF
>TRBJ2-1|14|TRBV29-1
CSVGSGGPYNEQFF
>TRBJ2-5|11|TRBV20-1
CSATGQETQYF
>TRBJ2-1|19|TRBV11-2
CASSLRSTSGGARYNEQFF
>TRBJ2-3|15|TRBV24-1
CATSDLGTSTDTQYF
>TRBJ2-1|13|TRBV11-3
CASSLDEVDEQFF
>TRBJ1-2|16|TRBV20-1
CSARDLRGTANYGYTF
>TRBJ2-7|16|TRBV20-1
CSAREWPGTGMYEQYF
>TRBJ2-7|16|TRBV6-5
CASSYSGVTAFYEQYF
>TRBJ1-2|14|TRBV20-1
CSARVQDDWYGYTF
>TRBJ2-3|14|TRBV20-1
CSAASGEGTDTQYF